A selection of T cell receptor beta chains follows, all from one sample in a study of shared clonotypes between healthy human individuals. The method was immunoSEQ multiplex PCR; TCRdb's version includes in-frame clones alone and lacks a portion of them. Among around 440,000 clones listed, approximately 77% were seen once. Sequencing input: PBMCs. Receptors were obtained from a middle-aged woman in good health. Some clones in this sample may be carry-over from other donors' samples. CDR3s include the opening cysteine and the closing phenylalanine or tryptophan. A D gene is named only where the DNA matches it firmly. Expanded clones are given a class, and other clones once, few, many or no size at all.

v_call	d_call	j_call	clone_size	cdr3_nt	cdr3_aa
TRBV7-3	.	TRBJ2-1	.	TGTGCCAGCAGCTCCAGGGGTAGTGCAAACTCCTACAATGAGCAGTTCTTC	CASSSRGSANSYNEQFF
TRBV19	.	TRBJ1-4	.	TGTGCCAGTAGTATCACTGGGCTTGCAACTAATGAAAAACTGTTTTTT	CASSITGLATNEKLFF
TRBV15	TRBD2	TRBJ2-2	many	TGTGCCACCAGCAGAGGAGGGAGCGGGAGGAACACCGGGGAGCTGTTTTTT	CATSRGGSGRNTGELFF
TRBV4-1	.	TRBJ1-6	few	TGCGCCAGCAGCCAGGATACAAGGGGCCGGCTGAATTCACCCCTCCACTTT	CASSQDTRGRLNSPLHF
TRBV19	.	TRBJ1-2	.	TGTGCCAGTAGTTACCGGGTCGAAGTCTATGGCTACACCTTC	CASSYRVEVYGYTF
TRBV28	.	TRBJ1-1	.	TGTGCCAGCAGTTTAATCACCTTGAACACTGAAGCTTTCTTT	CASSLITLNTEAFF
TRBV9	.	TRBJ2-1	few	TGTGCCAGCAGCGTAGAAGGCCCAGAAGGGCAGTTCTTC	CASSVEGPEGQFF
TRBV5-1	.	TRBJ2-2	few	TGCGCCAGCAGCACCGGACGGAACCTGAACACCGGGGAGCTGTTTTTT	CASSTGRNLNTGELFF
TRBV5-1	.	TRBJ2-5	.	TGCGCCAGCAGCTTGGGTGGCACAGCTTTCCAAGAGACCCAGTACTTC	CASSLGGTAFQETQYF
TRBV7-2	.	TRBJ1-1	.	TGTGCCAGCAGCTCGCATCAGAACACTGAAGCTTTCTTT	CASSSHQNTEAFF
TRBV4-1	.	TRBJ2-1	.	TGCGCCAGCAGCCAAGACTGGATAAGCGGTGAGCAGTTCTTC	CASSQDWISGEQFF
TRBV6-6	TRBD1	TRBJ1-5	.	TGTGCCAGCAGTACAGGGGGGGGAAATCAGCCCCAGCATTTT	CASSTGGGNQPQHF
TRBV7-2	.	TRBJ2-7	many	TGTGCCAGCAGTTCACCGACAGGTTCCTACGAGCAGTACTTC	CASSSPTGSYEQYF
TRBV6-1	.	TRBJ1-4	many	TGTGCCAGCAGTGAGAGGCAGTATAATGAAAAACTGTTTTTT	CASSERQYNEKLFF
TRBV30	.	TRBJ2-3	.	TGTGCCTGGAGTGTACAGGGAGGCACAGATACGCAGTATTTT	CAWSVQGGTDTQYF
TRBV7-2	TRBD2	TRBJ2-7	.	TGTGCCAGCAGCTCTCCTAGCGGGATCCTTTGGGAGCAGTACTTC	CASSSPSGILWEQYF